This TCR beta chain was identified in a study of CD8+CD57+ T cells in acquired aplastic anemia. CD8+CD57+ cell expansion, shown by flow cytometry, had occurred in the patients selected for sequencing. The germline CDR1 and CDR2 sequences are SGHTA and FQGTGA. V was trimmed by 2 bases and J by 8 bases, leaving 15 bases between them. The CDR3 sequence is 14 residues long. TCR beta VDJ and CDR3 profiling used genomic DNA as template. TCRdb re-derived calls from the reads in MiXCR, one entry per CDR3 protein. The sample has 200,000 to 250,000 distinct CDR3 sequences, approximately 45% seen once; the top ten hold less than 9%.

V gene TRBV7-3 combines with J gene TRBJ1-2; D remains ambiguous. The clonotype originates from a human donor with aplastic anemia. Sequencing used sorted CD4+, CD8+, or CD8+CD57+ T cells (not recorded which) from PBMCs. CDR3 nucleotides: TGTGCCAGCAGCTTAGTTGCAGTCCTAGGAGGCTACACCTTC. Its protein is CASSLVAVLGGYTF.